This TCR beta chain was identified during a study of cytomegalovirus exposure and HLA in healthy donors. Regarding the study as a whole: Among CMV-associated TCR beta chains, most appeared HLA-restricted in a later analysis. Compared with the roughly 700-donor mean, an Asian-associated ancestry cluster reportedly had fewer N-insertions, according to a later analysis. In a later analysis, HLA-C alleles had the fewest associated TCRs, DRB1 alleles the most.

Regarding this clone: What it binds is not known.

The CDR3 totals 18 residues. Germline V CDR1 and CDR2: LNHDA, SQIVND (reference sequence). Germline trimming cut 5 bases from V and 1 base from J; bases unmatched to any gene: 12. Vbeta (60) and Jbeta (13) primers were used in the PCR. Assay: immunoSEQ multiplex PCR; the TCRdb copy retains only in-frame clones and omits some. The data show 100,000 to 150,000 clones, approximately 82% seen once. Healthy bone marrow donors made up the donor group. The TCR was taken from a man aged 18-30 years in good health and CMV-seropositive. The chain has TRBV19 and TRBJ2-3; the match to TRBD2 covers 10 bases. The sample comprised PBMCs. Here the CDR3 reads CASSSRPGTSAGTDTQYF. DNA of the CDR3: TGTGCCAGTAGTTCCCGCCCCGGGACTAGCGCAGGCACAGATACGCAGTATTTT. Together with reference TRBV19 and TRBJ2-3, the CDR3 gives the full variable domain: DGGITQSPKYLFRKEGQNVTLSCEQNLNHDAMYWYRQDPGQGLRLIYYSQIVNDFQKGDIAEGYSVSREKKESFPLTVTSAQKNPTAFYLCASSSRPGTSAGTDTQYFGPGTRLTVL.